Below, 9 T cell receptor beta chains from the same sample are listed, as sequenced in a study of vaccination and CD4 T cells after COVID-19. The Oncomine TCR Beta short-read assay sequenced DNA from cultured CD4+ T cells. From the PCR reads, TCRdb called clonotypes with MiXCR, one entry per CDR3 protein. This repertoire shows about 7,100 distinct CDR3 sequences, around 70% found once; its top ten account for about 16%. These receptors are not linked to any known antigen. The treatment was: roughly ten-day PBMC culture with coronavirus spike peptide pools or control peptides (ViraFEST assay). Sequenced sample: CD4+ T cells from blood, cultured in vitro. The receptors come from a human donor who had recovered from COVID-19.

The chain uses TRBV20-1 and TRBJ1-2; TRBD1 matches at 10 bases. This CDR3 contains 13 residues. V lost 5 bases to trimming and J lost 8 bases; unmatched junction nucleotides: 8. The germline gives CDR1 DFQATT, CDR2 SNEGSKA (reference sequence). The DNA for the CDR3 is TGCAGTGCTGTAAGACAGGGGGCGCAGGGCTACACCTTC. Translated, it gives CSAVRQGAQGYTF.

The chain recombines TRBV20-1 with TRBJ1-2; tentatively, D is TRBD1 (6 bases). Germline V gives CDR1 DFQATT, CDR2 SNEGSKA (reference sequence). The V end was cut by 3 bases, the J end by 0 bases, with 14 bases between. The CDR3 is made up of 15 amino acids. CDR3 nucleotide sequence: TGCAGTGCTAGTGGTGCAGAGGGGGCTAACTATGGCTACACCTTC. Amino acid sequence: CSASGAEGANYGYTF.

The chain has TRBV19 and TRBJ2-6, with no clear D. Trimming took 7 bases from V and 1 from J, leaving 11 bases between them. CDR1 LNHDA and CDR2 SQIVND come from the germline V gene (reference sequence). The CDR3 has 15 amino acids. CDR3 nucleotides: TGTGCCAGTACGATCCCAGGATCTGGGGCCAACGTCCTGACTTTC. Amino acids: CASTIPGSGANVLTF.

This clonotype was detected only a few times. The chain couples TRBV19 to TRBJ2-7; either TRBD1 or TRBD2 may supply D (5 bases each). V was clipped by 9 bases and J by 2 bases, with 11 bases between them. This CDR3 has 12 residues. The V gene's germline CDR1 is LNHDA and CDR2 SQIVND (reference sequence). CDR3 bases: TGTGCCAGCCGGGACCGAGCCTACGAGCAGTACTTC. Translated: CASRDRAYEQYF. Combining the CDR3 with reference TRBV19 and TRBJ2-7 gives the whole variable domain DGGITQSPKYLFRKEGQNVTLSCEQNLNHDAMYWYRQDPGQGLRLIYYSQIVNDFQKGDIAEGYSVSREKKESFPLTVTSAQKNPTAFYLCASRDRAYEQYFGPGTRLTVT.

The chain has TRBV7-2 and TRBJ2-1, with D hard to call. The CDR3 consists of 17 residues. Per the germline V gene, CDR1 is SGHTA and CDR2 is FQGNSA. V shed 1 base and J shed 5 bases, with 18 bases lying between them. The CDR3 here is CASSLVLWTSPDNEQFF. Here the CDR3 DNA reads TGTGCCAGCAGCTTAGTCTTGTGGACCTCCCCTGACAATGAGCAGTTCTTC.

This clonotype was seen a single time. This rearrangement joins TRBV24-1 to TRBJ1-5; D gene uncertain. Trimming took off 12 bases at V and 6 bases at J, with 8 bases between the two ends. This CDR3 has 10 amino acids. Per the germline V gene, CDR1 is KGHDR and CDR2 is SFDVKD. The CDR3 DNA reads as TGTGCCGCAAACAGTCAGCCCCAGCATTTT. Translation gives CAANSQPQHF.

The V gene is TRBV7-8, the J gene TRBJ1-2; tentative D call: TRBD1 (6 bases). This CDR3 region has 12 residues. Germline CDR1 reads SGHVS; CDR2 reads FQNEAQ. Trimming shortened V by 3 bases and J by 8 bases, and 10 bases separated the two germline ends. CDR3 sequence reads: CASSFFGQGYTF. CDR3 DNA: TGTGCCAGCAGCTTTTTCGGACAGGGCTACACCTTC.

This chain uses TRBV7-9 with TRBJ2-2; TRBD2 is a possible D gene (6 bases). The CDR3 is 14 residues long. The germline V gene encodes CDR1 SEHNR and CDR2 FQNEAQ (reference sequence). V was shortened by 1 base and J by 6 bases, with 9 bases between the two germline ends. CDR3 loop: CASSLVGGAGELFF. The CDR3 region has the DNA TGTGCCAGCAGCTTAGTCGGAGGGGCCGGGGAGCTGTTTTTT.

The CDR3 sequence: CASSFRYTGELFF. DNA for the CDR3: TGTGCCAGCAGTTTTCGATACACCGGGGAGCTGTTTTTT. V usage is TRBV27 and J usage is TRBJ2-2, with unresolved D. Germline CDR1 reads MNHEY; CDR2 reads SMNVEV (reference sequence). This CDR3 comprises 13 residues. The V gene lost 3 bases and the J gene lost 3 bases, with 5 bases spanning the gap.